Each of the 27 T cell receptor beta chains below was sequenced from the same sample in a study of blood T cell repertoires in COVID-19. Here immunoSEQ multiplex PCR was the method, and the copy in TCRdb shows in-frame clones only, minus some. The sample comprises 72,000 or so clones, 80% to 90% of which are singletons, and 5% to 6.5% rests with the top ten. Material for sequencing was peripheral blood. All receptors come from a man aged 50-60 years with active COVID-19.

V gene TRBV11-1 combines with J gene TRBJ2-7; TRBD2 aligns across 7 bases. Germline V gene lookup returns CDR1 SGHAT and CDR2 FQDESV (reference sequence). V lost 7 bases, J lost 5 bases, and 8 bases stayed unmatched. This CDR3 is built from 13 residues. In DNA form, the CDR3 reads TGTGCCAGCAACCCACGGGGGGAGAACGAGCAGTACTTC. Protein product: CASNPRGENEQYF. The full variable domain, with the rest looked up from reference TRBV11-1 and TRBJ2-7, is EAEVAQSPRYKITEKSQAVAFWCDPISGHATLYWYRQILGQGPELLVQFQDESVVDDSQLPKDRFSAERLKGVDSTLKIQPAELGDSAMYLCASNPRGENEQYFGPGTRLTVT.

The chain recombines TRBV6-5 with TRBJ2-5, with 9 bases lining up with TRBD1. With 6 bases clipped from V and 7 bases from J, the junction kept 9 bases outside the gene matches. The CDR3 consists of 14 residues. Germline CDR1 is MNHEY and CDR2 is SVGAGI. The CDR3 spells CASSLTGGVGTQYF. The CDR3 DNA is TGTGCCAGCAGCCTGACAGGGGGTGTCGGGACCCAGTACTTC.

This chain uses TRBV5-4 with TRBJ1-4, with TRBD1 identical over 9 bases. The junction had 8 bases not matched to a gene; V was cut back by 3 bases and J by 8 bases. The CDR3 has 15 amino acids. The germline gives CDR1 SGHNT, CDR2 YYREEE (reference sequence). CDR3 coding DNA: TGTGCCAGCAGCTGGTGGACAGGGGTAGAAGAAAAACTGTTTTTT. It specifies CASSWWTGVEEKLFF.

This chain connects TRBV2 to TRBJ1-2; D is perhaps TRBD1 (5 bases). V lost 7 bases to trimming and J lost 4 bases, with 16 bases between them. The CDR3 length is 14 residues. Germline V gene data show CDR1 as SNHLY and CDR2 as FYNNEI. In nucleotides, the CDR3 is TGTGCCAGCAAAAGGCCGCAGGGCGGCTATGGCTACACCTTC. Protein product: CASKRPQGGYGYTF.

J is TRBJ2-4 and V is TRBV6-2 or TRBV6-3; D may be TRBD1 (5 bases). Germline V gene lookup returns CDR1 MNHEY and CDR2 SVGEGT. The CDR3 spans 14 residues. The V and J ends lost 6 bases and 4 bases respectively, with 13 bases between them. CDR3 region: CASSAAGIKNIQYF. CDR3 in DNA: TGTGCCAGCAGCGCCGCAGGGATTAAAAACATTCAGTACTTC.

CDR3 nucleotide sequence: TGTGCCAGCAGTGAAAGCGGGCTGCTCAATACGCAGTATTTT. Translation gives CASSESGLLNTQYF. The gene calls are TRBV6-1 and TRBJ2-3, with a possible D match to TRBD2 (6 bases). V was shortened by 2 bases and J by 7 bases, with 13 bases between the two germline ends. This CDR3 has 14 residues. CDR1 and CDR2 (germline): MNHNS, SASEGT.

The chain employs TRBV25-1 and TRBJ1-1, with 7 nucleotides matching TRBD1. Germline values: CDR1 MGHDK, CDR2 SYGVNS. V lost 7 bases, J lost 1 base, and 6 bases stayed unmatched. The CDR3 loop spans 14 amino acids. The CDR3 DNA is TGTGCCAGCACCGCACGGACAGGGAACACTGAAGCTTTCTTT. This encodes CASTARTGNTEAFF.

The gene calls are TRBV7-2 and TRBJ1-5, with D possibly TRBD1 on 6 matching bases. The V end lost 2 bases, the J end lost 4 bases, and 9 bases lay between the germline ends. From germline, CDR1 is SGHTA and CDR2 FQGNSA. There are 14 residues in the CDR3. As DNA, the CDR3 is TGTGCCAGCAGCTTACCCGGGACAAATCAGCCCCAGCATTTT. Its translation: CASSLPGTNQPQHF.

V and J are TRBV7-2 and TRBJ2-2, with D maybe TRBD2 (5 bases). With 5 bases removed from V and 2 bases from J, the gap between germline ends came to 12 bases. The CDR3 runs to 15 residues. Germline loops: CDR1 SGHTA, CDR2 FQGNSA. The CDR3 nucleotides are TGTGCCAGCAGCCCAATGAGGGCTAACACCGGGGAGCTGTTTTTT. Translated, it gives CASSPMRANTGELFF. The full variable domain, rest sourced from reference TRBV7-2 and TRBJ2-2, is GAGVSQSPSNKVTEKGKDVELRCDPISGHTALYWYRQSLGQGLEFLIYFQGNSAPDKSGLPSDRFSAERTGGSVSTLTIQRTQQEDSAVYLCASSPMRANTGELFFGEGSRLTVL.

The chain uses TRBV30 and TRBJ2-2; 9 bases map to TRBD2. This CDR3 spans 15 amino acids. V was clipped by 3 bases and J by 4 bases; unmatched bases: 6. In germline, CDR1 is GTSNPN, CDR2 SVGIG (reference sequence). The CDR3 DNA follows: TGTGCCTGGAGGAGGCTAGCGGGGTTCACCGGGGAGCTGTTTTTT. Its protein is CAWRRLAGFTGELFF.

This chain uses TRBV6-6 with TRBJ1-2, with D uncertain. The CDR3 loop spans 13 amino acids. CDR1 MNHNY and CDR2 SVGAGI come from the germline V gene (reference sequence). With 5 bases removed from V and 0 bases from J, the gap between germline ends came to 7 bases. The CDR3, as DNA: TGTGCCAGCAGTGACGGAGCTAACTATGGCTACACCTTC. It encodes CASSDGANYGYTF.

The genes are TRBV7-8 and TRBJ1-1; D is undetermined. V gave up 1 base and J gave up 5 bases, with 8 bases separating them. Germline values: CDR1 SGHVS, CDR2 FQNEAQ. The CDR3 spans 13 residues. The chain's CDR3 is CASSLERSTEAFF. The CDR3 DNA reads TGTGCCAGCAGCTTAGAAAGGAGTACTGAAGCTTTCTTT. Looking up the rest from reference TRBV7-8 and TRBJ1-1 gives the full variable domain: GAGVSQSPRYKVAKRGQDVALRCDPISGHVSLFWYQQALGQGPEFLTYFQNEAQLDKSGLPSDRFFAERPEGSVSTLKIQRTQQEDSAVYLCASSLERSTEAFFGQGTRLTVV.

The rearrangement joins TRBV27 to TRBJ1-4; TRBD1 aligns across 7 bases. V dropped 6 bases and J dropped 8; count of bases not matched to a gene: 9. Germline assignment: CDR1 MNHEY and CDR2 SMNVEV (reference sequence). The CDR3 spans 14 residues. The chain's CDR3 is CASSTKTGAEKLFF. CDR3 bases: TGTGCCAGCAGCACGAAAACAGGGGCCGAAAAACTGTTTTTT. The variable domain in full, with the rest retrieved from reference TRBV27 and TRBJ1-4, is EAQVTQNPRYLITVTGKKLTVTCSQNMNHEYMSWYRQDPGLGLRQIYYSMNVEVTDKGDVPEGYKVSRKEKRNFPLILESPSPNQTSLYFCASSTKTGAEKLFFGSGTQLSVL.

This rearrangement joins TRBV6-2 or TRBV6-3 to TRBJ1-5, with D perhaps matching TRBD1 (6 bases). Trimming stripped 6 bases from V and 6 bases from J, with 18 bases between. Germline V gives CDR1 MNHEY, CDR2 SVGEGT. CDR3 length: 15 amino acids. The CDR3 reads CASSRDNRVGQPQHF. The CDR3 nucleotides are TGTGCCAGCAGCCGCGATAACAGGGTTGGTCAGCCCCAGCATTTT.

J is TRBJ2-6 and V is TRBV9, with D uncertain. The length of the CDR3 is 15 residues. V shed 4 bases and J shed 0 bases, with 8 bases lying between them. Germline CDR1 and CDR2: SGDLS and YYNGEE. The CDR3 loop is CASSLGGSGANVLTF. In DNA, the CDR3 is TGTGCCAGCAGCCTCGGCGGCTCTGGGGCCAACGTCCTGACTTTC.

The V call is TRBV9, the J call TRBJ2-2; 14 positions match TRBD2. This CDR3 spans 18 amino acids. CDR1 and CDR2 from the germline V gene are SGDLS and YYNGEE. V dropped 5 bases and J dropped 6; count of bases not matched to a gene: 12. CDR3 nucleotide sequence: TGTGCCAGCAGTCGACTAGCGGGAGGGCATGAGGGTCCCGGGGAGCTGTTTTTT. It yields the protein CASSRLAGGHEGPGELFF.

The chain is built from TRBV6-1 and TRBJ1-2; D gene ambiguous. CDR3 length equals 12 residues. Trimming took off 1 base at V and 7 bases at J, with 7 bases between the two ends. Germline V gives CDR1 MNHNS, CDR2 SASEGT. The CDR3 bases are TGTGCCAGCAGTGAAGTCGCGGGTGGCTACACCTTC. It encodes CASSEVAGGYTF.

This chain joins TRBV5-1 and TRBJ2-1, with 9 bases lining up with TRBD1. Germline V gene lookup returns CDR1 SGHRS and CDR2 YFSETQ. This CDR3 comprises 15 residues. The trim removed 4 bases at V and 9 bases at J, leaving 11 bases unmatched. The CDR3 DNA follows: TGCGCCAGCAGCCATCGGGACAGGGCCGACATTGAGCAGTTCTTC. Amino acids: CASSHRDRADIEQFF.

The rearrangement joins TRBV7-9 to TRBJ2-7, with 9 bases that match TRBD1. Germline loops: CDR1 SEHNR, CDR2 FQNEAQ (reference sequence). V dropped 0 bases and J dropped 5; count of bases not matched to a gene: 11. This CDR3 comprises 17 residues. The CDR3 nucleotides are TGTGCCAGCAGCTTAGCGGGGACAGGGCTGGTTCGCAACGAGCAGTACTTC. Translating gives CASSLAGTGLVRNEQYF.

In this sample, this clone turned up a few times. V usage is TRBV7-9 and J usage is TRBJ2-2; TRBD2 matches 8 bases. With V trimmed by 1 base and J by 5 bases, 6 bases remained unmatched. Germline V gene lookup returns CDR1 SEHNR and CDR2 FQNEAQ (reference sequence). The CDR3 is made up of 16 amino acids. This CDR3 is CASSLVDGRGTGELFF. As DNA, the CDR3 is TGTGCCAGCAGCTTAGTAGACGGGAGGGGAACCGGGGAGCTGTTTTTT.

This rearrangement joins TRBV4-1 to TRBJ2-3, with D tentatively TRBD2 (6 bases). There are 16 residues in the CDR3. Germline V gives CDR1 MGHRA, CDR2 YSYEKL. V was trimmed by 4 bases and J by 2 bases, leaving 16 bases between them. CDR3 loop: CASSLDPGDPTDTQYF. The CDR3 bases are TGCGCCAGCAGCCTGGACCCGGGGGACCCCACAGATACGCAGTATTTT.

V is TRBV7-2 and J is TRBJ1-1; 7 bases are a match to TRBD1. The V gene's germline CDR1 is SGHTA and CDR2 FQGNSA. Trimming took 5 bases from V and 11 from J; bases not matched to a gene: 11. The CDR3 has 13 residues. CDR3 coding DNA: TGTGCCAGCAGCACTGAACGGACAGGTCTTGCTTTCTTT. Translating gives CASSTERTGLAFF.

This clone has a single count. The rearrangement uses TRBV7-9 and TRBJ1-1; D is possibly TRBD1 (5 bases). CDR1 is SEHNR and CDR2 is FQNEAQ in the germline V gene (reference sequence). V lost 5 bases to trimming and J lost 5 bases, with 18 bases between them. CDR3 length equals 15 residues. CDR3 region: CASSPASGGKTEAFF. For the CDR3, the DNA is TGTGCCAGCAGCCCCGCATCGGGGGGGAAAACTGAAGCTTTCTTT.

The V gene is TRBV6-2 or TRBV6-3, the J gene TRBJ1-6; a possible D gene is TRBD1 (5 bases). Trimming removed 2 bases at V and 5 bases at J, with 10 bases between. CDR1 MNHEY and CDR2 SVGEGT come from the germline V gene. The length of the CDR3 is 15 residues. CDR3 DNA sequence: TGTGCCAGCAGTTACGCGGCAGGGAATAATTCACCCCTCCACTTT. As protein: CASSYAAGNNSPLHF.

The chain has TRBV19 and TRBJ2-7; 12 bases fit TRBD2. From germline, CDR1 is LNHDA and CDR2 SQIVND (reference sequence). V lost 1 base, J lost 2 bases, and 0 bases stayed unmatched. CDR3 length equals 15 residues. In DNA form, the CDR3 reads TGTGCCAGTAGTATAGGACTAGCGGGAGCCTACGAGCAGTACTTC. It yields the protein CASSIGLAGAYEQYF. Using reference TRBV19 and TRBJ2-7 for the parts outside the CDR3, the full variable domain is DGGITQSPKYLFRKEGQNVTLSCEQNLNHDAMYWYRQDPGQGLRLIYYSQIVNDFQKGDIAEGYSVSREKKESFPLTVTSAQKNPTAFYLCASSIGLAGAYEQYFGPGTRLTVT.

The chain joins TRBV28 to TRBJ1-1; 8 bases agree with TRBD1. The V gene end was trimmed by 5 bases and the J gene end by 4 bases; junction bases not matched to a gene: 15. CDR1 is MDHEN, CDR2 SYDVKM, per germline. The CDR3 consists of 17 residues. CDR3 DNA: TGTGCCAGCAGTGGATCCCTATTAGACACAGGGGGCACTGAAGCTTTCTTT. Translating it yields CASSGSLLDTGGTEAFF. Variable domain in full (rest from reference TRBV28 and TRBJ1-1): DVKVTQSSRYLVKRTGEKVFLECVQDMDHENMFWYRQDPGLGLRLIYFSYDVKMKEKGDIPEGYSVSREKKERFSLILESASTNQTSMYLCASSGSLLDTGGTEAFFGQGTRLTVV.

The gene calls are TRBV7-2 and TRBJ2-2; 7 nucleotides align to TRBD1. The germline V gene has CDR1 SGHTA and CDR2 FQGNSA. J lost 1 base, V lost 2 bases, and 4 bases had no gene match. The CDR3 extends over 16 amino acids. CDR3 in DNA: TGTGCCAGCAGCTTACGCCGGGACAGGAACACCGGGGAGCTGTTTTTT. This gives the protein CASSLRRDRNTGELFF.